These 5 T cell receptor beta chains originate from one sample sequenced in a study of blood T cells in healthy people across ages (dated by TCRdb to between 2014 and 2017). Libraries were made using 5' RACE. Sequencing was carried out with an Illumina HiSeq 2500. A second roughly 7 to 12 cycle PCR used a sample-barcoded 5' primer and a J-beta primer mix. The public sequencing data were trimmed at Q25 with fastp and processed into clonotypes with MiXCR by TCRdb, which kept only in-frame beta chains. Entries are consolidated by CDR3 protein sequence, retaining the most common genes and DNA. A total of about 620,000 distinct CDR3 sequences appear in this sample, under 25% of them only once. The ten largest clonotypes hold about 3.6% of the sample. Sequencing was carried out using blood. These receptors all stem from a man between 65 and 85 years old in good health.

In its sample, this clonotype was seen many times. The chain recombines TRBV28 with TRBJ2-5, with D possibly TRBD2 on 5 matching bases. Germline assignment: CDR1 MDHEN and CDR2 SYDVKM. The CDR3 is 13 residues long. With 9 bases removed from V and 4 bases from J, the gap between germline ends came to 15 bases. The CDR3 nucleotides are TGTGCCAGTCAGGACTTCTTTCGAGAGACCCAGTACTTC. Its translation is CASQDFFRETQYF. Full variable domain (rest looked up from reference TRBV28 and TRBJ2-5): DVKVTQSSRYLVKRTGEKVFLECVQDMDHENMFWYRQDPGLGLRLIYFSYDVKMKEKGDIPEGYSVSREKKERFSLILESASTNQTSMYLCASQDFFRETQYFGPGTRLLVL.

This clonotype was counted ten times or more. The CDR3 loop reads CSVQPQETQYF. CDR3 in DNA: TGCAGCGTCCAACCCCAAGAGACCCAGTACTTC. The chain joins TRBV29-1 to TRBJ2-5; the D is unclear. CDR1 SQVTM and CDR2 ANQGSEA come from the germline V gene. There are 11 residues in the CDR3. The V end was cut by 6 bases, the J end by 1 base, with 6 bases between.

There are many counts of this clonotype. The chain combines TRBV20-1 with TRBJ2-7; D remains unclear. From germline, CDR1 is DFQATT and CDR2 SNEGSKA (reference sequence). This CDR3 comprises 14 residues. Trimming removed 4 bases from V and 4 bases from J, with 17 bases in between. In DNA form, the CDR3 reads TGCAGTGCTACCCTCCCCCGAGGTTCTTACGAGCAGTACTTC. Translating gives CSATLPRGSYEQYF.

This clonotype was found many times. V and J are TRBV5-1 and TRBJ2-7, with D perhaps matching TRBD2 (5 bases). The CDR3 sequence is 14 residues long. The germline CDR1 and CDR2 sequences are SGHRS and YFSETQ. V lost 4 bases, J lost 2 bases, and 13 bases lay in between. The CDR3 region has the DNA TGCGCCAGCAGCCGGAGCGGAGAAGCCTACGAGCAGTACTTC. Translated: CASSRSGEAYEQYF.

V usage is TRBV20-1 and J usage is TRBJ2-7, with D maybe TRBD2 (5 bases). Trimming removed 0 bases from V and 7 bases from J, with 13 bases in between. From germline, CDR1 is DFQATT and CDR2 SNEGSKA (reference sequence). This CDR3 region has 13 residues. The CDR3 DNA follows: TGCAGTGCTAGAGATATCCTAGCTGGGGAGCAGTACTTC. Translated: CSARDILAGEQYF.